The TCR beta chain under discussion was sequenced for a study of cytomegalovirus exposure and HLA in healthy donors. It was with 60 Vbeta and 13 Jbeta primers that the PCR ran. The data were produced by immunoSEQ multiplex PCR, yet TCRdb's version contains in-frame clones alone and is incomplete. The repertoire holds under 250,000 clones, approximately 80% seen once, with under 0.85% in the top ten. This CDR3 is built from 15 residues. V was pared by 1 base and J by 5 bases, with 2 bases of the junction left unmatched. Germline-derived CDR1 and CDR2 are SGHDT and YYEEEE. The sequence was collected from a boy aged 2 to 10 in good health and CMV-seronegative. Sequenced sample: PBMCs. The chain is built from TRBV5-6 and TRBJ2-5; 13 nucleotides match TRBD2. CDR3 residues: CASSLQGLAGETQYF. The CDR3 region has the DNA TGTGCCAGCAGCTTGCAGGGACTAGCGGGGGAGACCCAGTACTTC.